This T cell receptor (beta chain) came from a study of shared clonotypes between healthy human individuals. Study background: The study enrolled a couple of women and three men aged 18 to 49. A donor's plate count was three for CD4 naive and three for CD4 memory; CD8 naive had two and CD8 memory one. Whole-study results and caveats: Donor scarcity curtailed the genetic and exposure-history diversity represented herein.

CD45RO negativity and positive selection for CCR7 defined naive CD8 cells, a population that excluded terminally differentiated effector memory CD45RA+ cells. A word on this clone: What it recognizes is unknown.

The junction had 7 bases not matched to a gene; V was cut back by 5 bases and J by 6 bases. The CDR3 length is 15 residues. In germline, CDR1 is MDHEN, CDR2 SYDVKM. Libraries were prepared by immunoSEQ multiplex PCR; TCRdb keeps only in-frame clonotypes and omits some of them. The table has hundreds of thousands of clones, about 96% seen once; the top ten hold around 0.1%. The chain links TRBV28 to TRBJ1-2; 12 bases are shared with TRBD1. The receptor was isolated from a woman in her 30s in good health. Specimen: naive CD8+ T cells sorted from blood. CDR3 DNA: TGTGCCAGCAGTCCACCCGGGACAGGGGGCCATGGCTACACCTTC. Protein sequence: CASSPPGTGGHGYTF.